This T cell receptor (beta chain) derives from a study of shared clonotypes between healthy human individuals. Study-wide points: Generation of non-shared clonotypes was less probable than generation of clonotypes shared by all four donors. Clonotype sharing across several donors was observed for approximately 5% of naive CD4 clonotypes.

Naivety among CD8 cells was defined by CD45RO negativity and positive CCR7 selection, thereby excluding terminally differentiated effector memory CD45RA+ cells. Those who donated, Caucasian adults without exception, all lived in Nashville, Tennessee. Details on this clone: Its antigen is as yet unknown.

Data came from immunoSEQ multiplex PCR; TCRdb stores just in-frame clones and leaves some out. The table lists around 2,000,000 clones, around 96% of them singletons. Sequencing input: naive CD8+ T cells sorted from blood. The clonotype was recovered from a man aged 18 to 35 in good health.

CDR3 bases: TGTGCCAGCAGTGAATGGGGTTTGGGGAGCAATCAGCCCCAGCATTTT. Translation: CASSEWGLGSNQPQHF. This chain links TRBV6-1 with TRBJ1-5; D ambiguous. Per germline, CDR1 MNHNS and CDR2 SASEGT. This CDR3 spans 16 amino acids. Trimming stripped 2 bases from V and 1 base from J, with 12 bases between.